A single sample gave rise to the 24 T cell receptor beta chains below, sequenced in a study of blood T cell repertoires in COVID-19. Clones were read by immunoSEQ multiplex PCR, and TCRdb kept only the in-frame ones, dropping some. Of 90,000 to 150,000 clones listed, 75% to 90% were seen once; the top ten hold about 19%. The sequenced sample consisted of peripheral blood. These receptors all come from a human donor with acute or convalescent COVID-19. The donor label of this sample is uncertain.

The rearrangement joins TRBV7-2 to TRBJ2-7, with TRBD2 matching 11 bases. The CDR3 spans 17 residues. Trimming at V came to 5 bases and at J to 5 bases, leaving 14 bases not matched to a gene. CDR1 and CDR2 (germline): SGHTA, FQGNSA. The CDR3 region has the DNA TGTGCCAGCAGCCCCCGAGTAGCGGGAGGGTCGATCCACGAGCAGTACTTC. Translation: CASSPRVAGGSIHEQYF. The full variable domain, in which reference TRBV7-2 and TRBJ2-7 provide the parts outside the CDR3, is GAGVSQSPSNKVTEKGKDVELRCDPISGHTALYWYRQSLGQGLEFLIYFQGNSAPDKSGLPSDRFSAERTGGSVSTLTIQRTQQEDSAVYLCASSPRVAGGSIHEQYFGPGTRLTVT.

The gene calls are TRBV13 and TRBJ2-1; tentatively, D is TRBD2 (5 bases). The V gene's germline CDR1 is PRHDT and CDR2 FYEKMQ (reference sequence). The CDR3 is 11 residues long. V lost 2 bases to trimming and J lost 12 bases, with 8 bases between them. This CDR3 is CASSLTSGQFF. In DNA form, the CDR3 reads TGTGCCAGCAGCTTAACTAGTGGGCAGTTCTTC.

CDR3 coding DNA: TGTGCCAGCAGCCGAGCCTACGAGCAGTACTTC. This sequence encodes CASSRAYEQYF. The V call is TRBV3-1 (or the pseudogene TRBV3-2), the J call TRBJ2-7; no definite D call. V gave up 4 bases and J gave up 2 bases, with 3 bases separating them. Germline lookup yields CDR1 LGHDT and CDR2 YNNKEL (reference sequence). The CDR3 spans 11 residues.

This rearrangement joins TRBV27 to TRBJ1-1; 7 bases are shared with TRBD1. CDR1 is MNHEY and CDR2 is SMNVEV in the germline V gene (reference sequence). The CDR3 sequence is 15 residues long. The J segment lost 0 bases and the V segment lost 2 bases, leaving 3 bases of the junction unmatched. This CDR3 is CASSLRDSMNTEAFF. CDR3 DNA sequence: TGTGCCAGCAGTTTACGGGACAGTATGAACACTGAAGCTTTCTTT.

The rearrangement uses TRBV6-5 and TRBJ2-7, with D possibly TRBD2 on 6 matching bases. V was cut by 6 bases and J by 4 bases, with 19 bases left in between. Per the germline V gene, CDR1 is MNHEY and CDR2 is SVGAGI. The CDR3 totals 15 residues. The CDR3 here is CASRSRWRATYEQYF. As DNA, the CDR3 is TGTGCCAGCAGGTCAAGGTGGAGGGCGACTTACGAGCAGTACTTC.

The chain is built from TRBV12-3 or TRBV12-4 and TRBJ2-1; 7 nucleotides match TRBD1. The junction had 2 bases not matched to a gene; V was cut back by 3 bases and J by 6 bases. The CDR3 contains 13 residues. DNA for the CDR3: TGTGCCAGCAGTTTTGGGACAGTCAATGAGCAGTTCTTC. The encoded protein is CASSFGTVNEQFF.

V and J are TRBV5-4 and TRBJ2-2; 14 bases match TRBD2. The CDR3 consists of 16 residues. In germline, CDR1 is SGHNT, CDR2 YYREEE (reference sequence). J was trimmed by 6 bases and V by 2 bases; bases with no gene match: 3. In DNA form, the CDR3 reads TGTGCCAGCAGCTTACGACTAGCGGGGGGGCCCGGGGAGCTGTTTTTT. Encoded protein: CASSLRLAGGPGELFF.

The V gene is TRBV7-2, the J gene TRBJ2-7; a possible D gene is TRBD2 (6 bases). V was pared by 6 bases and J by 0 bases, with 18 bases between. Per the germline V gene, CDR1 is SGHTA and CDR2 is FQGNSA. The CDR3 length is 16 residues. The CDR3 region has the DNA TGTGCCAGCAGTCAGGCGGGCGGACTACCCTCCTACGAGCAGTACTTC. It is translated as CASSQAGGLPSYEQYF.

The chain joins TRBV6-5 to TRBJ1-1, with TRBD1 matching 7 bases. V trimming: 6 bases; J trimming: 1 base; junction bases outside the gene matches: 5. CDR1 and CDR2 from the germline V gene are MNHEY and SVGAGI. The CDR3 is made up of 14 amino acids. Here the CDR3 DNA reads TGTGCCAGCAGACTGACAGGGCAGAACACTGAAGCTTTCTTT. Translated, it gives CASRLTGQNTEAFF.

The chain's CDR3 is CASSPAPYMNTEAFF. The DNA of the CDR3 is TGTGCCAGCAGTCCTGCACCCTATATGAACACTGAAGCTTTCTTT. The J gene is TRBJ1-1, the V gene TRBV28; D is unresolved. Germline V gives CDR1 MDHEN, CDR2 SYDVKM. Trimming removed 5 bases at V and 0 bases at J, with 13 bases between. The length of the CDR3 is 15 residues. Supplemented by reference TRBV28 and TRBJ1-1, the full variable domain reads DVKVTQSSRYLVKRTGEKVFLECVQDMDHENMFWYRQDPGLGLRLIYFSYDVKMKEKGDIPEGYSVSREKKERFSLILESASTNQTSMYLCASSPAPYMNTEAFFGQGTRLTVV.

This chain uses TRBV3-1 (or the pseudogene TRBV3-2) with TRBJ1-2; no firm D call. The CDR3 extends over 16 amino acids. Germline V gives CDR1 LGHDT, CDR2 YNNKEL (reference sequence). Trimming left V 1 base short and J 9 bases short, with 21 bases between. The CDR3, as DNA: TGTGCCAGCAGCCAAGTCTTGGGCGGGATCCCTATGAGCTACACCTTC. It translates to CASSQVLGGIPMSYTF.

The rearrangement links TRBV2 to TRBJ1-6; 8 nucleotides match TRBD1. This CDR3 is built from 14 residues. Germline values: CDR1 SNHLY, CDR2 FYNNEI. Unmatched junction bases numbered 6, after V lost 4 bases and J lost 10 bases. The CDR3 is CASSVTGGLSPLHF. CDR3 in DNA: TGTGCCAGCAGTGTTACAGGGGGGTTGTCACCCCTCCACTTT.

This chain uses TRBV11-3 with TRBJ2-2, with 11 bases aligning to TRBD1. Trimming at V came to 1 base and at J to 6 bases, leaving 4 bases not matched to a gene. Per germline, CDR1 SGHNT and CDR2 YENEEA. This CDR3 spans 16 amino acids. DNA for the CDR3: TGTGCCAGCAGCTTAGCGGGACAGGGGGTCCCCGGGGAGCTGTTTTTT. Amino acids: CASSLAGQGVPGELFF.

V is TRBV10-2 and J is TRBJ2-1, with 7 bases matching TRBD2. Germline V gene lookup returns CDR1 WSHSY and CDR2 SAAADI. This CDR3 has 14 residues. The trim removed 5 bases at V and 6 bases at J, leaving 7 bases unmatched. CDR3 coding DNA: TGCGCCAGCAGTTTGGCGGGAGTAGGCAATGAGCAGTTCTTC. Its translation: CASSLAGVGNEQFF.

J is TRBJ2-3 and V is TRBV19, with D unclear. There are 13 residues in the CDR3. Trimming left V 5 bases short and J 6 bases short, with 12 bases between. Per germline, CDR1 LNHDA and CDR2 SQIVND (reference sequence). The DNA of the CDR3 is TGTGCCAGTAGTCCTCCCCCCGGGGATACGCAGTATTTT. It encodes CASSPPPGDTQYF.

The chain joins TRBV6-6 to TRBJ1-5; D gene uncertain. CDR1 MNHNY and CDR2 SVGAGI come from the germline V gene (reference sequence). Trimming cost V 7 bases and J 0 bases, with 4 bases left between them. The CDR3 consists of 12 residues. The CDR3 DNA reads TGTGCCAGCACCCATAGCAATCAGCCCCAGCATTTT. Protein product: CASTHSNQPQHF.

The gene calls are TRBV5-1 and TRBJ2-1; a weak D match, TRBD1 (6 bases). Trimming removed 5 bases from V and 9 bases from J, with 15 bases in between. Germline CDR1 SGHRS, CDR2 YFSETQ. The CDR3 has 13 amino acids. In DNA, the CDR3 is TGCGCCAGCAGTCGACAGGCGGACGGTGAGCAGTTCTTC. This translates into CASSRQADGEQFF.

V and J are TRBV5-1 and TRBJ2-7; no clear D. This CDR3 region has 14 residues. The germline V gene encodes CDR1 SGHRS and CDR2 YFSETQ. Trimming left V 4 bases short and J 0 bases short, with 11 bases between. DNA of the CDR3: TGCGCCAGCAGCCTGGACGGTAGCTCCTACGAGCAGTACTTC. Protein sequence: CASSLDGSSYEQYF.

The chain carries TRBV7-3 and TRBJ2-1, with TRBD2 matching over 8 bases. V shed 5 bases and J 0 bases; nucleotides not matched to a gene: 6. CDR1 and CDR2 from the germline V gene are SGHTA and FQGTGA. The CDR3 has 16 residues. The CDR3 sequence: CASSRMSGSSYNEQFF. The CDR3 bases are TGTGCCAGCAGCCGTATGAGCGGGAGCTCCTACAATGAGCAGTTCTTC. Filled out from reference TRBV7-3 and TRBJ2-1, the complete variable domain reads GAGVSQTPSNKVTEKGKYVELRCDPISGHTALYWYRQSLGQGPEFLIYFQGTGAADDSGLPNDRFFAVRPEGSVSTLKIQRTERGDSAVYLCASSRMSGSSYNEQFFGPGTRLTVL.

The V gene is TRBV21-1, the J gene TRBJ2-5; the table's D call, TRBD2, was not checked against the DNA. TRBV21-1 is designated a pseudogene. The CDR3 runs to 14 residues. As DNA, the CDR3 is TGTGCCAGCAGCAAGGGCCCGGGGGGAGAGACCCAGTACTTC. It yields the protein CASSKGPGGETQYF.

J is TRBJ1-4 and V is TRBV27, with a tentative D call TRBD1 (5 bases). From germline, CDR1 is MNHEY and CDR2 SMNVEV (reference sequence). Trimming removed 2 bases from V and 6 bases from J, with 10 bases in between. The CDR3 runs 14 residues. The CDR3 coding sequence is TGTGCCAGCAGTTTACGGAGGGGATATGAAAAACTGTTTTTT. It codes for CASSLRRGYEKLFF. Full variable domain (missing parts from reference TRBV27 and TRBJ1-4): EAQVTQNPRYLITVTGKKLTVTCSQNMNHEYMSWYRQDPGLGLRQIYYSMNVEVTDKGDVPEGYKVSRKEKRNFPLILESPSPNQTSLYFCASSLRRGYEKLFFGSGTQLSVL.

This clone occurred once. The chain couples TRBV5-1 to TRBJ2-5; 12 nucleotides line up with TRBD1. The CDR3 loop spans 15 amino acids. With 4 bases clipped from V and 4 bases from J, the junction kept 5 bases outside the gene matches. Germline V gene lookup returns CDR1 SGHRS and CDR2 YFSETQ. The CDR3: CASSGTGGRAETQYF. The CDR3 DNA sequence: TGCGCCAGCAGCGGGACAGGGGGCAGGGCAGAGACCCAGTACTTC. Using reference TRBV5-1 and TRBJ2-5 for the parts outside the CDR3, the full variable domain is KAGVTQTPRYLIKTRGQQVTLSCSPISGHRSVSWYQQTPGQGLQFLFEYFSETQRNKGNFPGRFSGRQFSNSRSEMNVSTLELGDSALYLCASSGTGGRAETQYFGPGTRLLVL.

The V gene is TRBV28, the J gene TRBJ2-7, with 12 bases aligning to TRBD1. The CDR3 consists of 15 residues. Trimming removed 6 bases from V and 3 bases from J; junction bases left unmatched: 6. Germline V lookup: CDR1 MDHEN, CDR2 SYDVKM. The CDR3 here is CASRGQGAKLYEQYF. CDR3 DNA sequence: TGTGCCAGCAGGGGACAGGGGGCTAAGCTCTACGAGCAGTACTTC. The full variable domain, with the rest looked up from reference TRBV28 and TRBJ2-7, is DVKVTQSSRYLVKRTGEKVFLECVQDMDHENMFWYRQDPGLGLRLIYFSYDVKMKEKGDIPEGYSVSREKKERFSLILESASTNQTSMYLCASRGQGAKLYEQYFGPGTRLTVT.

V usage is TRBV29-1 and J usage is TRBJ1-1, with TRBD1 as a possible D gene (5 bases). CDR3 size: 12 residues. CDR1 and CDR2 (germline): SQVTM, ANQGSEA. Trimming stripped 1 base from V and 4 bases from J, with 7 bases between. The CDR3 is CSVEVRGTEAFF. The CDR3 DNA is TGCAGCGTTGAAGTAAGGGGCACTGAAGCTTTCTTT.